This is a list of T cell receptor beta chains from one sample in a study of blood T cell repertoires in COVID-19. Clones were sequenced by immunoSEQ multiplex PCR, and TCRdb holds only the in-frame ones, with some missing. The sample carries approximately 140,000 clones, around 90% recorded once. Sequencing input: peripheral blood. These receptor sequences come from a woman aged 55-70 years with active or convalescent COVID-19. Each CDR3 is given with its conserved first and last residue. A D gene is named only where the DNA matches it firmly. Some rows mark clone size as missing; the rest say once, few, many or name a class of expanded clone.

v_call	j_call	d_call	clone_size	cdr3_aa	cdr3_nt
TRBV5-8	TRBJ2-6	TRBD1	.	CASSLTGAGANVLTF	TGTGCCAGCAGCTTAACAGGGGCCGGGGCCAACGTCCTGACTTTC
TRBV6-5	TRBJ2-7	TRBD1	.	CASSFDRGSYEQYF	TGTGCCAGCAGTTTCGACAGGGGGTCCTACGAGCAGTACTTC
TRBV5-1	TRBJ1-1	.	.	CASSTDWNTEAFF	TGCGCCAGCAGTACCGACTGGAACACTGAAGCTTTCTTT
TRBV7-9	TRBJ1-1	.	.	CASRGVNTEAFF	TGTGCCAGCCGAGGTGTGAACACTGAAGCTTTCTTT
TRBV3-1/TRBV3-2	TRBJ2-6	.	.	CASSPQGSGANVLTF	TGTGCCAGCAGCCCCCAGGGCTCTGGGGCCAACGTCCTGACTTTC
TRBV2	TRBJ2-3	.	.	CASRRQGTDTQYF	TGTGCCAGCAGACGACAGGGCACAGATACGCAGTATTTT
TRBV30	TRBJ2-3	.	.	CAWSSEGHTDTQYF	TGTGCCTGGAGTTCCGAGGGCCACACAGATACGCAGTATTTT
TRBV7-8	TRBJ1-4	TRBD1	.	CASMFRPGQGYEKLFF	TGTGCCAGCATGTTTAGACCGGGACAGGGGTATGAAAAACTGTTTTTT
TRBV10-3	TRBJ2-2	TRBD1	.	CAISPGTGDTGELFF	TGTGCCATCAGTCCCGGGACAGGGGACACCGGGGAGCTGTTTTTT
TRBV3-1/TRBV3-2	TRBJ1-6	TRBD1	once	CASSQDGNRGENSPLHF	TGTGCCAGCAGCCAAGATGGGAACAGGGGCGAAAATTCACCCCTCCACTTT
TRBV7-2	TRBJ2-2	TRBD2	.	CASSLGTSGTGELFF	TGTGCCAGCAGCTTAGGGACTAGCGGCACCGGGGAGCTGTTTTTT
TRBV10-3	TRBJ1-2	TRBD1	.	CAISATGEFGYTF	TGTGCCATCAGCGCCACAGGGGAATTTGGCTACACCTTC
TRBV18	TRBJ1-4	.	.	CASSPNQGTTNEKLFF	TGTGCCAGCTCACCAAACCAGGGAACAACTAATGAAAAACTGTTTTTT
TRBV18	TRBJ1-1	TRBD1	once	CASSPPSLQGKTEAFF	TGTGCCAGCTCACCACCGAGTCTACAGGGGAAGACTGAAGCTTTCTTT
TRBV30	TRBJ1-1	.	once	CAWMFGLMNTEAFF	TGTGCCTGGATGTTCGGACTGATGAACACTGAAGCTTTCTTT
TRBV4-1	TRBJ2-1	TRBD2	once	CASSQEFGGLAYNEQFF	TGCGCCAGCAGCCAAGAATTCGGGGGACTAGCGTACAATGAGCAGTTCTTC
TRBV18	TRBJ1-2	.	.	CASSRRGEGYTF	TGTGCCAGCTCACGGCGGGGCGAGGGCTACACCTTC
TRBV5-5	TRBJ1-4	TRBD1	.	CASSLASRTGQNEKLFF	TGTGCCAGCAGCTTGGCTTCTAGGACAGGGCAGAATGAAAAACTGTTTTTT
TRBV3-1/TRBV3-2	TRBJ1-1	.	.	CASSQEYGGNTEAFF	TGTGCCAGCAGCCAAGAATATGGAGGAAACACTGAAGCTTTCTTT
TRBV7-9	TRBJ2-7	.	.	CASSYGRGPSYEQYF	TGTGCCAGCAGCTACGGCAGGGGCCCGTCGTACGAGCAGTACTTC
TRBV7-3	TRBJ2-3	TRBD2	few	CASSLGLAGARDTQYF	TGTGCCAGCAGCCTCGGACTAGCGGGGGCCAGAGATACGCAGTATTTT
TRBV2	TRBJ1-4	TRBD1	once	CASRWTGGKNEKLFF	TGTGCCAGCAGATGGACAGGGGGAAAGAATGAAAAACTGTTTTTT
TRBV2	TRBJ2-2	.	.	CASLGGNTGELFF	TGTGCCAGTCTCGGGGGGAACACCGGGGAGCTGTTTTTT
TRBV2	TRBJ2-2	TRBD2	.	CASSLSGGYTGELFF	TGTGCCAGCAGTCTTAGCGGGGGGTACACCGGGGAGCTGTTTTTT
TRBV4-1	TRBJ2-2	TRBD2	once	CASSQVLAVTGELFF	TGCGCCAGCAGCCAAGTACTAGCGGTCACCGGGGAGCTGTTTTTT
TRBV3-1/TRBV3-2	TRBJ1-3	TRBD1	.	CASSLRQGGGNTIYF	TGTGCCAGCAGTCTGAGACAGGGAGGCGGAAACACCATATATTTT
TRBV6-1	TRBJ1-2	.	.	CASSDSFGDGYTF	.
TRBV30	TRBJ1-4	TRBD1	.	CAWSGSRDRGWEKLFF	TGTGCCTGGAGTGGCTCTCGGGACAGGGGTTGGGAAAAACTGTTTTTT